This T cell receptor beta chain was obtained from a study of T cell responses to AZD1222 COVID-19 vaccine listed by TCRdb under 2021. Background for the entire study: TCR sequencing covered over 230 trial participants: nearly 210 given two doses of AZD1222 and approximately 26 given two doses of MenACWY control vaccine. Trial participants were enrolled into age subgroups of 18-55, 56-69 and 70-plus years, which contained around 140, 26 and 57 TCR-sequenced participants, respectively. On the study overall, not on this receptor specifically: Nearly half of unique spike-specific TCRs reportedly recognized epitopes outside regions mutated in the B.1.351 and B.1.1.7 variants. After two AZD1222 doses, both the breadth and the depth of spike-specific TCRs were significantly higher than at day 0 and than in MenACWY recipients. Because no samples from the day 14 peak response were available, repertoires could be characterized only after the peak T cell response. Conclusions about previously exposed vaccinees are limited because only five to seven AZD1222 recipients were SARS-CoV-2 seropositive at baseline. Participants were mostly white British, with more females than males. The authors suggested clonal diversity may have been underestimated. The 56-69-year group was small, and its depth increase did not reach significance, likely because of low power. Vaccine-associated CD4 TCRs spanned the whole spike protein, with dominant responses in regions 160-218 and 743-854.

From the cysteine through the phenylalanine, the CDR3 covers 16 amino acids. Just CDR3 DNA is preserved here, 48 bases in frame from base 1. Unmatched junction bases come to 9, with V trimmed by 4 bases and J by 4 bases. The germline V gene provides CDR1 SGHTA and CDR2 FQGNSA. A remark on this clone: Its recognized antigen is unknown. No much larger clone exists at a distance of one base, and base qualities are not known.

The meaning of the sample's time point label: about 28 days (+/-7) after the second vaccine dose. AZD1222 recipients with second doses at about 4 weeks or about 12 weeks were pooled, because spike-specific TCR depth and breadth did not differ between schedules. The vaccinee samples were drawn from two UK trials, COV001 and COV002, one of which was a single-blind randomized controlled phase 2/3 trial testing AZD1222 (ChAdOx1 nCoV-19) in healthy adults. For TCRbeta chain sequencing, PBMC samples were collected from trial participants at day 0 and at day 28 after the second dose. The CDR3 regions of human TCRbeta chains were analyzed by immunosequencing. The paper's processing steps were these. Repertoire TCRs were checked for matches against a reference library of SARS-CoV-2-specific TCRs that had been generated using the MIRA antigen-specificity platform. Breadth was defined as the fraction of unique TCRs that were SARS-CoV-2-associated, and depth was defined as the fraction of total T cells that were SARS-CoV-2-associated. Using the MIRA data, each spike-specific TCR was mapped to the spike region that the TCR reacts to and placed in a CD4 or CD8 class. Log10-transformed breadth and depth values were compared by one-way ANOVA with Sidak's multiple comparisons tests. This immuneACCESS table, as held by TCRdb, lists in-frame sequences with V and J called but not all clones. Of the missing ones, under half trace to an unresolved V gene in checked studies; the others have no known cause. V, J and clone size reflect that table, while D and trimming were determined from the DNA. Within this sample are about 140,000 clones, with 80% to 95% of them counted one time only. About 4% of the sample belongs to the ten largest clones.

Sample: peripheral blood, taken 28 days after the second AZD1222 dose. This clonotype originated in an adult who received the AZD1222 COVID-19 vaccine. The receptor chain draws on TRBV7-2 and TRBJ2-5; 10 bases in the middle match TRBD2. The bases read TGTGCCAGCAGCTGGGCCGGGCTAGCGGGAGCAGAGACCCAGTACTTC. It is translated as CASSWAGLAGAETQYF.